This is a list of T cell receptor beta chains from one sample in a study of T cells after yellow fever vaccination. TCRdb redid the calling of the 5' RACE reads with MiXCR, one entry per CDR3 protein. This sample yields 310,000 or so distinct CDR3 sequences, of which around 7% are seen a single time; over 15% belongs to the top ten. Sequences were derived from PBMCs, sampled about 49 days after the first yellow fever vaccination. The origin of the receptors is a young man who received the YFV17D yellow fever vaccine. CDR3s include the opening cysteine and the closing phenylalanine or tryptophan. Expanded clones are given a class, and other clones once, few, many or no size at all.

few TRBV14 CASSQDSGTFYEQYF
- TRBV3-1 CASRSRGLGSSDTQYF
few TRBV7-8 CASSLNGGQPQHF
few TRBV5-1 CASSLVAGNGNSPLHF
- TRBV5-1 CASSLRGQGRNQPQHF
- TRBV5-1 CAVHTNTEAFF
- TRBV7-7 CASSPLERGRETQYF
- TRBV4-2 CASSQGGAGGQYF
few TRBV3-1 CASSQYGLAADTQYF
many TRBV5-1 CASTRDRGYYEQYF
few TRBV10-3 CAISGTGRNSGNTIYF
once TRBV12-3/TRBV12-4 CASRPGQGADYGYTF
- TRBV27 CASSPPLTSEALNTEAFF
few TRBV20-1 CSATGTQVYEQYF
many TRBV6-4 CASSDSAGGAGTGELFF
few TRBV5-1 CASSHQTGPLNEKLFF
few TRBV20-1 CSARVWDHGTNEKLFF
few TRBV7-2 CASSLEGSGRAQHF
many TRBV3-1 CASRVPLSEGQNTGELFF
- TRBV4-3 CASSQERTNLNTGELFF
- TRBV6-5 CASSSAGGVTGELFF
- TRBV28 CASHSPGDNEQFF
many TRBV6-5 CASSLTGGFTDTQYF
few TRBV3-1 CASSQESINTGELFF
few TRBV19 CASSPRRLGGANVLTF
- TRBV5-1 CASSFLSDTEAFF
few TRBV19 CASSDRVEKLFF
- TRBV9 CASSPRGGLATGELFF
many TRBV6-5 CASGEERGYTF
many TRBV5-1 CASSPTGSSYEQYF
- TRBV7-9 CASSLRQGPGELFF
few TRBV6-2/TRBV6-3 CASGPYEQYF
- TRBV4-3 CASSQGAQVGVHSGNTIYF
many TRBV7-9 CASSPGQGHYGYTF
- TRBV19 CASSIGFRGIRSYEQYF
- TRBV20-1 CSASSRPSSYNSPLHF
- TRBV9 CASSFDRDEKLFF
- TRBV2 CASRDKSDRDGSPLHF
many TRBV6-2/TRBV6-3 CASSYVLNYEQYF
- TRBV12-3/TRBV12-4 CASSPGTSF
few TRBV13 CASSRGQLSYEQYF
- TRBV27 CASSLEGTSITGELFF
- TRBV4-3 CASSQDWGNTQYF
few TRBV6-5 CASSYSFGSPSGANVLTF
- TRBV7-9 CASSLGTDKLYGYTF
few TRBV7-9 CATSVDRGNEQFF
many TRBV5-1 CASTQGEQETQYF
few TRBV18 CASSPAGRGYGYTF
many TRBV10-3 CAISVGGSSYEQYF
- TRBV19 CASSPPGATNYGYTF
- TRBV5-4 CASSAWGKGNEKLFF
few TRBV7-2 CASSLRPINEQFF